This T cell receptor (beta chain) was obtained from a study of Ad26.COV2.S vaccination and SARS-CoV-2 variants. The assay was immunoSEQ multiplex PCR, and TCRdb's table has in-frame clones only and misses some. The profile shows hundreds of thousands of clones, 83% of them singletons. The treatment is: some 19 received Ad26.COV2.S at low or high dose, single or two shots; 5 received placebo; per-sample allocation not given. The samples were gathered on day 63 after the first injection of vaccine or placebo. Spike of the Wuhan-strain SARS-CoV-2 was expressed by an Ad26 vector, which formed the vaccine. Turning to this clone: Its antigen remains unidentified.

Study results and caveats: It was reported that spike-specific CD8+ and CD4+ T cell responses were substantially broad after vaccination.

Losses at the gene ends were 0 bases for V and 6 bases for J; bases not matched to a gene: 10. Per germline, CDR1 MGHRA and CDR2 YSYEKL. This CDR3 has 16 residues. The V and J genes are TRBV4-1 and TRBJ2-7, with 8 nucleotides matching TRBD2. Sequencing used peripheral blood, obtained in a trial of Ad26.COV2.S vaccine versus placebo. The receptor was isolated from a person between 18 and 65 years old who received the Ad26.COV2.S COVID-19 vaccine or a placebo. The CDR3 sequence is CASSQESLAGQAEQYF. CDR3 nucleotide sequence: TGCGCCAGCAGCCAAGAGTCGCTAGCGGGTCAAGCCGAGCAGTACTTC.